Here is one T cell receptor (beta chain) with its context. What this receptor recognizes is not known. Base quality data are lacking; no much larger clone is found one base away. The donors were healthy, HIV-negative adults who had no recently reported acute infections or vaccinations. All donors were Caucasian adults living in Nashville, Tennessee, USA. CD4+ T cells were enriched by magnetic negative selection; naive cells were then positively selected on CD45RA, and the negative fraction formed the memory subset. Blood was obtained by leukapheresis, after which PBMCs were separated by Ficoll-Histopaque density gradient centrifugation and cryopreserved in liquid nitrogen vapor phase. Purity and quantity of every magnetically sorted T cell population were checked by analytical flow cytometry. Genomic DNA was isolated from every sorted fraction and measured by UV absorbance on a Nanodrop 2000c. This sample is part of a study of shared clonotypes between healthy human individuals (dated by TCRdb to about 2020). Background on the whole study: A couple of women and three men aged 18 to 49 years were included in the cohort. For each donor, CD4 naive and CD4 memory were each given three plates, CD8 naive was given two plates, and CD8 memory was given one plate. Blood TCR repertoires of a handful of healthy adults were deeply sequenced to estimate repertoire size and the extent of clonotype sharing between individuals. Different laboratories and diverse techniques were used to prepare libraries and sequence TCR repertoires, to increase sequencing depth and limit assay-specific biases. Per donor, leukapheresis produced somewhere between about 0.94 and 9.5 billion PBMCs.

Here is what the overall study found, with its caveats: Because the study included only a small number of donors, the genetic and exposure-history diversity represented was limited. Sharing across four donors was observed for approximately 4.6% of naive CD4, under 4% of naive CD8, about 2.3% of memory CD4, and about 0.4% of memory CD8 clonotypes. Compared with non-shared clonotypes, clonotypes shared by all four sorted-subset donors had higher generation probabilities. Based on pairwise subsampling, the degree of clonotype sharing among donors was expected to be affected by sequencing depth. Sampling was limited to blood, and TCR repertoires in tissue likely differ from TCR repertoires in blood. Estimated clonotype richness was generally larger for naive than for memory subsets. Even with the large sequencing depth, rarefaction of the sorted-subset datasets indicated that sequencing was incomplete.

Its CDR3 holds 13 amino acids, cysteine through phenylalanine. Only the CDR3 region is kept as DNA, spanning 39 bases read in frame from base 1. The junction shows trimming of 4 bases on V and 4 bases on J, plus 9 bases between the germline ends. CDR1 and CDR2 (SGDLS, YYNGEE) derive from the germline V gene. TCR CDR3 regions were amplified from genomic DNA by multiplex PCR using the deep immunoSEQ assay. Extracted genomic DNA from each cell subset was distributed evenly across all wells of several immunoSEQ 96-well plates, and each plate was treated as a replicate. For sorted subsets, approximately 200 ng of genomic DNA, equivalent to around 29,000 T cell genomes, went into each replicate PCR. The purified libraries were quantified using a Qubit 3.0 fluorometer, sized with a Bioanalyzer 2100, and then quantified again using the KAPA Library Quantification kit. Every immunoSEQ 96-well plate was sequenced on a dedicated single-read 150-cycle Illumina NextSeq 550 flow cell. The published analysis was carried out like this. The immunoSEQ output contained only junctional sequences without quality scores, so filtering could not match that applied to full-length reads. To assign V/J genes and CDR3, sequences were annotated using PyIR, a Python wrapper for IgBLAST v1.9, with IMGT germline references. Any read was removed if the V/J assignment was weak (E-value above 1e-6), the CDR3 was missing, or the read contained stop codons, out-of-frame junctions, or ambiguous translated residues. V3J clonotypes were defined by identical inferred V gene, J gene, and CDR3 amino acid sequence. The percentage overlap between two repertoires was calculated by dividing the number of shared unique clonotypes by the size of the smaller repertoire. Repertoire richness was assessed with RTK rarefaction, the Chao1 estimator, and Recon v2.1 estimates of unobserved clonotypes. Generation probabilities for all TCRbeta clonotypes obtained by the gDNA method from a handful of donors were computed using OLGA. Entries here come from immuneACCESS through TCRdb and include only in-frame sequences with V and J called. Some clones fail to appear in such tables; in the studies checked, an unresolved V gene covers under half of the shortfall, and the cause of the remainder is unknown. The DNA gave D and trimming, while V, J and clone size come from that table. Recorded for this sample are roughly 330,000 clones; around 67% of them occurred a single time. 10% of the sample lies in the top ten.

Sequenced input: memory CD4+ T cells sorted from blood. Taken with the paper, the label for cell subset or site translates to: CD45RA-negative fraction. The sequence is built from TRBV9 and TRBJ1-5; the D gene is perhaps TRBD1, on 5 matching bases. This receptor was obtained from a man aged 25 to 45 in good health. The bases are TGTGCCAGCAGCTCGGGGACTAATCAGCCCCAGCATTTT. It is translated as CASSSGTNQPQHF. Joined to the reference TRBV9 and TRBJ1-5 proteins, this CDR3 gives the full variable domain: DSGVTQTPKHLITATGQRVTLRCSPRSGDLSVYWYQQSLDQGLQFLIQYYNGEERAKGNILERFSAQQFPDLHSELNLSSLELGDSALYFCASSSGTNQPQHFGDGTRLSIL.